Listed below are T cell receptor beta chains from one sample, sequenced in a study of beta chain features in type 1 diabetes. TCRdb's table, derived via immunoSEQ multiplex PCR, lists solely in-frame clones and lacks some. The data show under 900,000 clones, with 15% to 20% seen just once and about 0.02% held by the top ten. Sequences were obtained from naive CD4+ T cells from blood. Every receptor here comes from a woman aged 18-29 years in good health. The CDR3 runs from the conserved cysteine through the conserved F or W. A D gene is named only where the DNA matches it firmly. Only some rows state a clone size, as once, few, many or a class for expanded clones.

d_gene	j_gene	abundance	v_gene	CDR3nt	CDR3aa
TRBD1	TRBJ2-2	few	TRBV5-1	TGCGCCAGCAGCCGGGACAGTTACACCGGGGAGCTGTTTTTT	CASSRDSYTGELFF
-	TRBJ2-6	few	TRBV27	TGTGCCAGCAGTTCCTACGCTGGGGCCAACGTCCTGACTTTC	CASSSYAGANVLTF
-	TRBJ2-3	-	TRBV14	TGTGCCAGCAGCCAAGGCCTAGCGCCAGATACGCAGTATTTT	CASSQGLAPDTQYF
-	TRBJ1-3	-	TRBV7-9	TGTGCCAGCGGTGTCTCCTCTGGAAACACCATATATTTT	CASGVSSGNTIYF
TRBD2	TRBJ2-7	few	TRBV6-6	TGTGCCAGCAGTGCCCGGACTAGCGGATCCTACGAGCAGTACTTC	CASSARTSGSYEQYF
-	TRBJ1-5	-	TRBV6-5	TGTGCCAGCAGTTATCTGAAGGGGGTAGAGCCCCAGCATTTT	CASSYLKGVEPQHF
-	TRBJ2-7	few	TRBV20-1	TGCAGTGCTCCCTTCGAGTACGAGCAGTACTTC	CSAPFEYEQYF
-	TRBJ2-7	-	TRBV4-3	TGCGCCAGCAGCCAAGATGCCGGGTCGCTTTGGTACGAGCAGTACTTC	CASSQDAGSLWYEQYF
-	TRBJ2-7	few	TRBV29-1	TGCAGCGTTGAGGGGACACTATACGAGCAGTACTTC	CSVEGTLYEQYF
-	TRBJ2-1	few	TRBV29-1	TGCAGCGTTGGTTATCGCGGCTCCTACAATGAGCAGTTCTTC	CSVGYRGSYNEQFF
-	TRBJ2-2	-	TRBV7-3	TGTGCCAGCAGCCCTCAAGCGGGTTGGGGGACCGGGGAGCTGTTTTTT	CASSPQAGWGTGELFF
TRBD1	TRBJ1-2	few	TRBV7-9	TGTGCCAGCAGCATCCGGGACAGGGGTGTCGGCTACACCTTC	CASSIRDRGVGYTF
-	TRBJ2-5	-	TRBV19	TGTGCCAGTAGTCACTCGGCTGGGGCCGCCGGAGCGGAGACCCAGTACTTC	CASSHSAGAAGAETQYF
-	TRBJ1-5	few	TRBV6-5	TGTGCCAGCAGCCGCTTGGGCACCCCGAATCAGCCCCAGCATTTT	CASSRLGTPNQPQHF
-	TRBJ2-5	-	TRBV6-6	TGTGCCAGCAACCAGAGAGAGACCCAGTACTTC	CASNQRETQYF
TRBD2	TRBJ2-1	-	TRBV11-2	TGTGCCAGCAGGCTCGGACTAGCGGGGCTCTACAATGAGCAGTTCTTC	CASRLGLAGLYNEQFF
-	TRBJ1-1	-	TRBV7-9	TGTGCCAGCAGCTCCGTTTTGGGGGCGACTGAAGCTTTCTTT	CASSSVLGATEAFF
TRBD2	TRBJ2-1	few	TRBV19	TGTGCCAGTAGCGTGAGACTAGCGGGAGACGAGCAGTTCTTC	CASSVRLAGDEQFF
TRBD2	TRBJ2-1	few	TRBV10-3	TGTGCCATCAGTCCCACGGGACTAGCGAGGAATGAGCAGTTCTTC	CAISPTGLARNEQFF
TRBD1	TRBJ2-3	few	TRBV7-9	TGTGCCAGCAGCAACCGGGACAGGGTCCGCACAGATACGCAGTATTTT	CASSNRDRVRTDTQYF